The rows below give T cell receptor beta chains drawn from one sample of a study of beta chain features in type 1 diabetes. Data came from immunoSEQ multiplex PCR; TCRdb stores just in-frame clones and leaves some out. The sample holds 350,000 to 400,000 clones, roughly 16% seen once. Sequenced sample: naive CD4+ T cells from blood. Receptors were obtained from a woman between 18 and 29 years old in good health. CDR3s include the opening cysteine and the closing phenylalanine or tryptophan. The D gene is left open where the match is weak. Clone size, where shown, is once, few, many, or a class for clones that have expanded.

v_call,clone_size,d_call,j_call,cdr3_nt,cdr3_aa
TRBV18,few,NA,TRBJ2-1,TGTGCCAGCTCTACCAGGGGTAGATTGAATGAGCAGTTCTTC,CASSTRGRLNEQFF
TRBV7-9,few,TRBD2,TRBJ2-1,TGTGCCAGCAGCCCGCGGACTAGCGGGAGTGTCTCGAGAGGAGAGCAGTTCTTC,CASSPRTSGSVSRGEQFF
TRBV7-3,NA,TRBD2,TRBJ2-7,TGTGCCAGCAGACCCTCCGGGGGGAACGAGCAGTACTTC,CASRPSGGNEQYF
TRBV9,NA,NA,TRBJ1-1,TGTGCCAGCAGCCGGACTGGGAACACTGAAGCTTTCTTT,CASSRTGNTEAFF
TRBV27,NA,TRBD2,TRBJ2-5,TGTGCCAGCAGTTTCTTAGGCGGGGGAGAGACCCAGTACTTC,CASSFLGGGETQYF
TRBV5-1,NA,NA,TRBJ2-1,TGCGCCAGCAGCCTTACAGGGCAGAGCTCCTACAATGAGCAGTTCTTC,CASSLTGQSSYNEQFF
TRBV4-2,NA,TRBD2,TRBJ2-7,TGTGCCAGCAGCCAAGATCCTAGCGGGATTACCTACGAGCAGTACTTC,CASSQDPSGITYEQYF
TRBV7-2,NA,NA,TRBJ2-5,TGTGCCAGCAGCCAGGGACAATTCCAAGAGACCCAGTACTTC,CASSQGQFQETQYF
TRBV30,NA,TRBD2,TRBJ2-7,TGTGCCTGGAGGGGACTAGCGGGCCTTTCCTCCTACGAGCAGTACTTC,CAWRGLAGLSSYEQYF
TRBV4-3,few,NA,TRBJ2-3,TGCGCCAGCAGCCAAGGAGGCGGGACCCCTCTTTTAGATACGCAGTATTTT,CASSQGGGTPLLDTQYF
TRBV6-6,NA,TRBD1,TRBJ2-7,TGTGCCAGCAGTTACGGACAGGGGGTCTACGAGCAGTACTTC,CASSYGQGVYEQYF
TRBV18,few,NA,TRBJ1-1,TGTGCCAGCTCACCAGTGACAGGCGTGAACACTGAAGCTTTCTTT,CASSPVTGVNTEAFF
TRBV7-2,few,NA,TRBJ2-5,TGTGCCAGCAGGCATCGGCGGGGAGAGACCCAGTACTTC,CASRHRRGETQYF
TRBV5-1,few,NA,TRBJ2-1,TGCGCCAGCAGCTACGCACAGATATACAATGAGCAGTTCTTC,CASSYAQIYNEQFF
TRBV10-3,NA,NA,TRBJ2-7,TGTGCCATCAGTGCGGGAGCACAAACGGGATACGAGCAGTACTTC,CAISAGAQTGYEQYF
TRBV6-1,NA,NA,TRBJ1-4,TGTGCCAGCAGTGAACTCGGACATTATCCTAATGAAAAACTGTTTTTT,CASSELGHYPNEKLFF
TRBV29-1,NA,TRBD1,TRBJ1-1,TGCAGCGTTGGACAGGGTCACACTGAAGCTTTCTTT,CSVGQGHTEAFF
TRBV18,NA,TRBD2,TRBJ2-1,TGTGCCAGCTCACTAGGACTAGCAGAGGATGAGCAGTTCTTC,CASSLGLAEDEQFF
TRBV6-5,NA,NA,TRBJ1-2,TGTGCCAGCAGCCGAGACAGAGGCTATGGCTACACCTTC,CASSRDRGYGYTF
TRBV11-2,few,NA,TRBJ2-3,TGTGCCAGCAGCCCGAGAGCGGTTAGCACAGATACGCAGTATTTT,CASSPRAVSTDTQYF
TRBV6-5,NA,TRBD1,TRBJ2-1,TGTGCCAGCAGCCCCATGGACAGGAACAATGAGCAGTTCTTC,CASSPMDRNNEQFF
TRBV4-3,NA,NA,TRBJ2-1,TGCGCCAGCAGCCAAGATTTCGCGGCGAGGCCCCCCACCTATGAGCAGTTCTTC,CASSQDFAARPPTYEQFF
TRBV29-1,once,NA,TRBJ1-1,TGCAGCGTCGACTCCCAGGCGAGGGATGGTGTAGCCTTT,CSVDSQARDGVAF
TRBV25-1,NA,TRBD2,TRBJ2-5,TGTGCCAGCAGTTGGGCAGGGCTAGCGGGAGGAAGCGGGACCCAGTACTTC,CASSWAGLAGGSGTQYF
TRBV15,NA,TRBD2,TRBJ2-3,TGTGCCACCAGCATAAGACTAGCGGGAGATGTCGCAGATACGCAGTATTTT,CATSIRLAGDVADTQYF
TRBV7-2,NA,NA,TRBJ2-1,TGTGCCAGCAGCTCGGGGTTTTCATGGCAGTTCTTC,CASSSGFSWQFF
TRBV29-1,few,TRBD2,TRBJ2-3,TGCAGCGCCCAAGGCGGGGGGGGTAGCACAGATACGCAGTATTTT,CSAQGGGGSTDTQYF
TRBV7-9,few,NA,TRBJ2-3,TGTGCCAGCCCAGGACAGACTAGCACAGATACGCAGTATTTT,CASPGQTSTDTQYF
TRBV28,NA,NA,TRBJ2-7,TGTGCCAGCAGTCCTCCAGGGTCGGGGCAGTACTTC,CASSPPGSGQYF
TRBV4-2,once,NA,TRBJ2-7,TGTGCCAGCAGCCAAGATGGGCAGCTCGGCGAGCAGTACTTC,CASSQDGQLGEQYF
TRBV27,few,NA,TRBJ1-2,TGTGCCACCGTGGGGAGGCTCGGCTACACCTTC,CATVGRLGYTF
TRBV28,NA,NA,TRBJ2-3,TGTGCCAGCAGGGGCCCCCGGACGCAGTATTTT,CASRGPRTQYF
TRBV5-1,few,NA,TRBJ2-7,TGCGCCAGCAGCTTGGAAGCGGACTCCTACGAGCAGTACTTC,CASSLEADSYEQYF
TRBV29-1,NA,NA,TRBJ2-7,TGCAGCGTTGACAGCTCCTACGAGCAGTACTTC,CSVDSSYEQYF
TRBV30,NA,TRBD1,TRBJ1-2,TGTGCCTGGAGTGGAATGGGACAGGGGATCGGCTACACCTTC,CAWSGMGQGIGYTF
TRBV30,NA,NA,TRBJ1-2,TGTGCCTGGATTTGGGGGGGCGGAGGACGGGACTACTATGGCTACACCTTC,CAWIWGGGGRDYYGYTF
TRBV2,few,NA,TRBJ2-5,TGTGCCAGCAGCGAGCTTCAGGGATGGAAAGAGACCCAGTACTTC,CASSELQGWKETQYF
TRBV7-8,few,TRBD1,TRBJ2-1,TGTGCCAGCAGCGACGGGACAGGGGTTTACGGAAGGCAGTTCTTC,CASSDGTGVYGRQFF
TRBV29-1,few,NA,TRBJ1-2,TGCAGCGTTGATGTAGCAGGGAACTATGGCTACACCTTC,CSVDVAGNYGYTF
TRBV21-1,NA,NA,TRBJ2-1,TGTGCCAGCAGCAAAGGGAAGCGGGAGGGCCAAGTGGATGAGCAGTTCTTC,CASSKGKREGQVDEQFF
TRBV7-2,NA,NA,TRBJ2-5,TGTGCCAGCAGCTTAGATCGTTTAGGGGGGACCCAGTACTTC,CASSLDRLGGTQYF
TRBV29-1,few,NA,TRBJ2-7,TGCAGCGTTGAATGGCAGGGGCAGAACGAGCAGTACTTC,CSVEWQGQNEQYF
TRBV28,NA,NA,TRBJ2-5,TGTGCCAGCAGTATTGGAGGGGTTTACCAAGAGACCCAGTACTTC,CASSIGGVYQETQYF
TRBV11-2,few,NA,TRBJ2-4,TGTGCCAGCAGCCGTTGGAGTGATAATTCCAAAAACATTCAGTACTTC,CASSRWSDNSKNIQYF
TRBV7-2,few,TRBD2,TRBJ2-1,TGTGCCAGCAGCTTCGAACGAGCTAGCGGGAGGGCCGGGCAGTTCTTC,CASSFERASGRAGQFF
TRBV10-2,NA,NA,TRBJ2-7,TGCGCCAGCAGTGAGAGAGCAGGGGGGTGGATTACCTACGAGCAGTACTTC,CASSERAGGWITYEQYF
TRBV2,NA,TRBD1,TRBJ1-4,TGTGCCAGCACCGGGACAGAAAATGAAAAACTGTTTTTT,CASTGTENEKLFF
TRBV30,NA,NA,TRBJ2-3,TGTGCCTGGAGTGTAGGACTGTCAGATACGCAGTATTTT,CAWSVGLSDTQYF
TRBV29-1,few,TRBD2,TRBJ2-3,TGCAGCGGTGGACTAGCGGGAGGAGGTTGGGCAGATACGCAGTATTTT,CSGGLAGGGWADTQYF
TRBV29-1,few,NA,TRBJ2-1,TGCAGCGTTGAAGCTCAGAACAATGAGCAGTTCTTC,CSVEAQNNEQFF
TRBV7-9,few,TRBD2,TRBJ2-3,TGTGCCAGCAGGCAGACTAGCGGGAGGTCGGCAGATACGCAGTATTTT,CASRQTSGRSADTQYF
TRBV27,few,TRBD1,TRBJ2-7,TGTGCCAGCAGTCCTCCGGGACAGGTCCCTTACGAGCAGTACTTC,CASSPPGQVPYEQYF
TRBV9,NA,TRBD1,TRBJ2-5,TGTGCCAGCAGTAGGAAGGGGGCTTGGGAGACCCAGTACTTC,CASSRKGAWETQYF